This T cell receptor beta chain was found in a study of T-cell reconstitution after alpha-beta-depleted transplantation in children. Findings of the study overall: When one year had passed after transplant, most T-cell counts and diversity came from newly produced T cells.

For this clonotype: Its matching antigen is unknown. At one end the junction does not follow the germline gene, possibly because of a read error.

Per the germline V gene, CDR1 is LGHNA and CDR2 is YNFKEQ. This CDR3 has 17 residues. Unique molecular identifiers were incorporated during preparation of the TCRbeta library. TCRdb fed the PCR reads into MiXCR, producing one record per CDR3 protein. The sample contains 130,000 to 150,000 distinct CDR3 sequences, around 10% of which appear only once. V and J are TRBV4-2 and TRBJ2-1, with no clear D. The sequence came from a female patient aged 2-15 years who had a stem cell transplant for congenital amegakaryocytic thrombocytopenia, so the T cells may come from the graft donor. The source material was PBMCs, mostly from graft donor cells, sampled 180 days after TCRalphabeta/CD19-depleted stem cell transplant. The DNA of the CDR3 is TGTGTCAGCAGCCCCCCCACCGCCAGGTCTAGACCCAATGAGCAGTTCTTC. It translates to CVSSPPTARSRPNEQFF.